Listed below are T cell receptor beta chains from one sample, sequenced in a study of human T cells and chemical hapten exposure. MiXCR was run by TCRdb on the RACE reads, yielding one entry per CDR3 protein. The sample carries some 93,000 distinct CDR3 sequences, roughly 8% recorded once. The sequencing input was whole blood. The receptor source for this set is a female donor in good health. Some clones in this sample may be carry-over from other donors' samples. CDR3s include the opening cysteine and the closing phenylalanine or tryptophan. The D gene is left open where the match is weak. Expanded clones are given a class, and other clones once, few, many or no size at all.

j_call,clone_size,v_call,d_call,cdr3_nt,cdr3_aa
TRBJ2-7,-,TRBV20-1,TRBD2,TGCAGTGCTACCCCGACTAGCGGGACCCGATCACAGTACTTC,CSATPTSGTRSQYF
TRBJ2-1,many,TRBV7-2,-,TGTGCCAGCAGCCCGTTAGAACTAGGCTACAATGAGCAGTTCTTC,CASSPLELGYNEQFF
TRBJ2-5,-,TRBV27,TRBD2,TGTGCCAGCCACGAGAGCGGCGGGAGGGCCCAGACCCAGTACTTC,CASHESGGRAQTQYF
TRBJ1-1,-,TRBV20-1,-,TGCAGTGCGAGGCCCGGGGGTGAGGCTTTCTTT,CSARPGGEAFF
TRBJ2-3,-,TRBV3-1,-,TGTGCCAGCAGCCAAGACGTCAGGGCGGCAGATACGCAGTATTTT,CASSQDVRAADTQYF
TRBJ2-2,-,TRBV2,-,TGTGCCAGCAGTGGCGACAGACTAGGGCGGACCGGGGAGCTGTTTTTT,CASSGDRLGRTGELFF
TRBJ1-1,few,TRBV6-6,-,TGTGCCAGCAGTTACACATGGAACACTGAAGCTTTCTTT,CASSYTWNTEAFF
TRBJ2-1,-,TRBV11-2,TRBD2,TGTGCCAGCAGCCTAGCGGAATTAAACAATGAGCAGTTCTTC,CASSLAELNNEQFF
TRBJ1-4,few,TRBV6-6,-,TGTGCCAGCAGTTACAACCCACAGGTTCCCAATGAAAAACTGTTTTTT,CASSYNPQVPNEKLFF
TRBJ2-7,-,TRBV4-2,-,TGTGCCAGCAGCCTAGATATAGCGGTTGGCTACGAGCAGTACTTC,CASSLDIAVGYEQYF
TRBJ2-1,many,TRBV23-1,-,TGCGCCAGCAGTCAATCTCTAAATACGAATGAGCAGTTCTTC,CASSQSLNTNEQFF
TRBJ2-2,many,TRBV27,-,TGTGCCAGCAGTTTTCACCTTAGGGGGGAGCTGTTTTTT,CASSFHLRGELFF
TRBJ2-5,-,TRBV28,TRBD2,TGTGCCAGCAGTTTTACCATGCTAGCGGGAGAGTTGGAGACCCAGTACTTC,CASSFTMLAGELETQYF
TRBJ1-3,few,TRBV3-1,-,TGTGCCAGCAGCCATAGACAGCCGTCTGGAAACACCATATATTTT,CASSHRQPSGNTIYF
TRBJ2-1,few,TRBV27,TRBD2,TGTGCCAGCAGTCCAACGACTAGCGGATACAATGAGCAGTTCTTC,CASSPTTSGYNEQFF
TRBJ2-4,few,TRBV6-2/TRBV6-3,TRBD1,TGTGCCACCTGGGACAGGGGGCTCGAGGGCATTCAGTACTTC,CATWDRGLEGIQYF
TRBJ2-1,few,TRBV7-8,TRBD2,TGTGCCAGCAGCTCCTCTAGCGGGAGGGCCAATGAGCAGTTCTTC,CASSSSSGRANEQFF
TRBJ2-1,few,TRBV12-3/TRBV12-4,-,TGTGCCAGCAGCGGACCCTACAATGAGCAGTTCTTC,CASSGPYNEQFF
TRBJ2-1,few,TRBV23-1,-,TGCGCCAGCAGTCCAACTAGGAGGGGCATCGACAATGAGCAGTTCTTC,CASSPTRRGIDNEQFF
TRBJ2-2,many,TRBV20-1,TRBD1,TGCAGTGCTGGACAGGCAGGGGCGCGAGGCACCGGGGAGCTGTTTTTT,CSAGQAGARGTGELFF
TRBJ1-1,few,TRBV21-1,-,TGTGCCAGCAGCAAAGACGGACAGCCTAAGACCCCGAACACTGAAGCTTTCTTT,CASSKDGQPKTPNTEAFF
TRBJ2-7,-,TRBV28,TRBD2,TGTGCCAGCCTTTCCGGGACTAGTAAGGAGCAGTACTTC,CASLSGTSKEQYF
TRBJ2-2,many,TRBV20-1,-,TGCAGTGCTAGAGACCCGGGACGGATGAACACCGGGGAGCTGTTTTTT,CSARDPGRMNTGELFF
TRBJ2-7,-,TRBV2,TRBD2,TGTGCCAGCAGTGCCCCACAGACTAGCGGTTGGGAGCAGTACTTC,CASSAPQTSGWEQYF
TRBJ2-6,few,TRBV27,-,TGTGCCAGCAGCCTAGAGTCGGGGGCCAACGTCCTGACTTTC,CASSLESGANVLTF
TRBJ2-3,few,TRBV12-3/TRBV12-4,TRBD1,TGTGCCAGCAGGACCGGGACAGGGATCGATACGCAGTATTTT,CASRTGTGIDTQYF
TRBJ2-2,few,TRBV20-1,-,TGCAGTGCTAGAGATCGTGTGAGGGCGGACACCGGGGAGCTGTTTTTT,CSARDRVRADTGELFF
TRBJ2-3,many,TRBV6-2/TRBV6-3,-,TGTGCCAGCAGTTACGGTGGGCTAGCAACAGATACGCAGTATTTT,CASSYGGLATDTQYF
TRBJ2-3,many,TRBV28,-,TGTGCCAGCAAAATACAGTTTAGCACAGATACGCAGTATTTT,CASKIQFSTDTQYF
TRBJ2-5,-,TRBV6-6,-,TGTGCCAGCAGTTACGGGGACATGAGGCTGTTAGAGACCCAGTACTTC,CASSYGDMRLLETQYF
TRBJ1-5,many,TRBV5-1,-,TGCGCCAGCAGCTTGGCGCCGGGCAATCAGCCCCAGCATTTT,CASSLAPGNQPQHF
TRBJ2-3,-,TRBV7-2,TRBD2,TGTGCCAGCAGTTACATAGCGGGAGGGACAGATACGCAGTATTTT,CASSYIAGGTDTQYF